This entry is about one T cell receptor beta chain. The CDR3 is 15 amino acids. V lost 4 bases, J lost 8 bases, and 18 bases lay in between. Germline V gives CDR1 SGHRS, CDR2 YFSETQ. The sample comes from a study of blood T cell repertoires in COVID-19. The protocol was immunoSEQ multiplex PCR, while the TCRdb copy is restricted to in-frame clones and leaves out a portion. The table lists some 300,000 clones, about 87% of them singletons. The chain recombines TRBV5-1 with TRBJ1-4; tentatively, D is TRBD1 (5 bases). The sequencing input was peripheral blood. This TCR was recovered from a woman aged 45-60 years with COVID-19, enrolled during active disease. CDR3: CASSLTGGVSEKLFF. For the CDR3, the DNA is TGCGCCAGCAGCCTCACAGGAGGGGTTTCCGAAAAACTGTTTTTT. Combining the CDR3 with reference TRBV5-1 and TRBJ1-4 gives the whole variable domain KAGVTQTPRYLIKTRGQQVTLSCSPISGHRSVSWYQQTPGQGLQFLFEYFSETQRNKGNFPGRFSGRQFSNSRSEMNVSTLELGDSALYLCASSLTGGVSEKLFFGSGTQLSVL.